A single sample is the source of the 28 T cell receptor beta chains below, sequenced in a study of T cell responses to AZD1222 COVID-19 vaccine. Libraries were prepared by immunoSEQ multiplex PCR; TCRdb keeps only in-frame clonotypes and omits some of them. The sample includes over 95,000 clones, more than 75% of them seen just once. The source was peripheral blood, collected on day 0 of AZD1222 vaccination. The receptors come from an adult in good health.

The chain carries TRBV14 and TRBJ1-1; D is ambiguous. The germline V and J ends were trimmed by 4 bases and 3 bases, with 9 bases remaining between them. The CDR3 spans 13 residues. CDR1 and CDR2 (germline): SGHDN, FVKESK. CDR3 DNA: TGTGCCAGCAGCCGCGGTCGATACACTGAAGCTTTCTTT. Protein: CASSRGRYTEAFF.

The chain has TRBV4-3 and TRBJ2-7; a weak D match, TRBD1 (6 bases). The CDR3 consists of 15 residues. V was cut by 0 bases and J by 6 bases, with 15 bases left in between. Germline lookup yields CDR1 LGHNA and CDR2 YSLEER. The CDR3 sequence: CASSQDHRAGFEQYF. In nucleotides, the CDR3 is TGCGCCAGCAGCCAAGATCACAGGGCAGGGTTCGAGCAGTACTTC.

J is TRBJ2-7 and V is TRBV3-1 (or the pseudogene TRBV3-2), with 10 bases identical to TRBD1. The germline V gene encodes CDR1 LGHDT and CDR2 YNNKEL (reference sequence). Unmatched junction bases numbered 6, after V lost 6 bases and J lost 1 base. CDR3 length equals 15 residues. The CDR3 nucleotides read TGTGCCAGCAGTTATAGACAGGGGGCTTCCTACGAGCAGTACTTC. Translating it yields CASSYRQGASYEQYF.

The V and J genes are TRBV4-3 and TRBJ1-2; D is unclear. V dropped 0 bases and J dropped 5 bases, with 13 bases sitting between them. The CDR3 totals 15 residues. CDR1 is LGHNA and CDR2 is YSLEER in the germline V gene. CDR3: CASSQEEYGQYGYTF. CDR3 DNA: TGCGCCAGCAGCCAAGAAGAGTATGGGCAGTATGGCTACACCTTC.

This chain uses TRBV6-2 or TRBV6-3 with TRBJ2-1, with TRBD2 identical over 8 bases. Germline trimming cut 4 bases from V and 5 bases from J; bases unmatched to any gene: 19. The CDR3 is 19 amino acids. The germline V gene encodes CDR1 MNHEY and CDR2 SVGEGT. Here the CDR3 reads CASSLVATSAIRANNEQFF. In DNA, the CDR3 is TGTGCCAGCAGTTTAGTTGCGACTAGCGCTATTCGAGCCAACAATGAGCAGTTCTTC.

The genes are TRBV28 and TRBJ1-1; D is perhaps TRBD1 (6 bases). CDR3 length: 14 residues. The V and J ends lost 3 bases and 7 bases respectively, with 15 bases between them. Germline V gene data show CDR1 as MDHEN and CDR2 as SYDVKM. The CDR3 loop is CASSLDSPRVEAFF. CDR3 sequence (DNA): TGTGCCAGCAGTTTGGACAGCCCCCGGGTTGAAGCTTTCTTT.

The chain employs TRBV25-1 and TRBJ1-2; D might be TRBD1 (5 bases). V lost 2 bases and J lost 2, with 9 bases in between. Germline-derived CDR1 and CDR2 are MGHDK and SYGVNS. The CDR3 spans 14 residues. As DNA, the CDR3 is TGTGCCAGCAGTGAAGTTGGGGGAAACTATGGCTACACCTTC. The encoded protein is CASSEVGGNYGYTF.

The chain carries TRBV9 and TRBJ1-1; D remains unclear. Germline V CDR1 and CDR2: SGDLS, YYNGEE. V was shortened by 0 bases and J by 2 bases, with 14 bases between the two germline ends. This CDR3 is built from 16 residues. The CDR3 reads CASSVAPSSGNTEAFF. Here the CDR3 DNA reads TGTGCCAGCAGCGTAGCCCCCTCCAGCGGAAACACTGAAGCTTTCTTT.

V gene TRBV5-5 combines with J gene TRBJ2-7; D call uncertain. The CDR3 extends over 11 amino acids. The germline gives CDR1 SGHKS, CDR2 YYEKEE (reference sequence). V shed 4 bases and J shed 3 bases, with 5 bases lying between them. CDR3 protein: CASSDYYEQYF. Here the CDR3 DNA reads TGTGCCAGCAGCGATTACTACGAGCAGTACTTC.

This clone was detected once. The chain couples TRBV6-1 to TRBJ2-2; perhaps TRBD2 as D (6 bases). V lost 2 bases and J lost 0, with 10 bases in between. Germline CDR1 and CDR2: MNHNS and SASEGT. There are 16 residues in the CDR3. CDR3 loop: CASSERRGANTGELFF. CDR3 coding DNA: TGTGCCAGCAGTGAACGGCGGGGAGCGAACACCGGGGAGCTGTTTTTT.

This clone has a handful of counts. The rearrangement uses TRBV27 and TRBJ2-1; D not resolved. Germline loops: CDR1 MNHEY, CDR2 SMNVEV (reference sequence). This CDR3 is 11 amino acids long. The ends were cut back, 7 bases at V and 5 bases at J, with 6 bases in the middle. The CDR3 sequence is CASTGHNEQFF. The CDR3 nucleotides read TGTGCCAGCACGGGCCACAATGAGCAGTTCTTC.

The J gene is TRBJ2-7, the V gene TRBV10-3; D might be TRBD2 (7 bases). In germline, CDR1 is ENHRY, CDR2 SYGVKD. Trimming removed 4 bases from V and 3 bases from J, with 16 bases in between. The CDR3 has 15 amino acids. The DNA of the CDR3 is TGTGCCATCAGTGTAGGAGGGGGGGCAGTCTACGAGCAGTACTTC. Translated, it gives CAISVGGGAVYEQYF.

V usage is TRBV18 and J usage is TRBJ1-5, with TRBD1 matching over 9 bases. Germline CDR1 is KGHSH and CDR2 is LQKENI. CDR3 length: 14 residues. Trimming removed 6 bases from V and 5 bases from J; junction bases left unmatched: 5. The CDR3 here is CASSRQGDHQPQHF. For the CDR3, the DNA is TGTGCCAGCTCGCGACAGGGGGATCATCAGCCCCAGCATTTT.

This clone was seen repeatedly, ten times or more. The J gene is TRBJ2-1, the V gene TRBV18, with 9 bases matching TRBD1. Per the germline V gene, CDR1 is KGHSH and CDR2 is LQKENI. This CDR3 is 14 amino acids long. V gave up 5 bases and J gave up 4 bases; unmatched junction bases: 3. CDR3 DNA sequence: TGTGCCAGCTCAGGGACAGGGTCGTACAATGAGCAGTTCTTC. Amino acid sequence: CASSGTGSYNEQFF.

The chain has TRBV19 and TRBJ2-3; TRBD2 matches at 8 bases. With 5 bases clipped from V and 5 bases from J, the junction kept 6 bases outside the gene matches. CDR1 and CDR2 (germline): LNHDA, SQIVND (reference sequence). The CDR3 is 14 residues long. The CDR3 nucleotides read TGTGCCAGTAGTCTTAGCGGGATCCAAGATACGCAGTATTTT. Translated, it gives CASSLSGIQDTQYF.

V and J are TRBV21-1 and TRBJ1-6; the table assigns TRBD1, which was not confirmed against the DNA. TRBV21-1 is a recognized pseudogene. CDR3 length: 18 amino acids. In DNA form, the CDR3 reads TGTGCCAGCAGCAAAGTGGGGGACAGGGGCCTGACTAATTCACCCCTCCACTTT. It encodes CASSKVGDRGLTNSPLHF.

This rearrangement joins TRBV7-2 to TRBJ1-1; D unclear. Germline V gene sequence: CDR1 SGHTA, CDR2 FQGNSA. The CDR3 is 13 residues long. The V gene lost 2 bases and the J gene lost 4 bases, with 8 bases spanning the gap. The CDR3 DNA reads as TGTGCCAGCAGCTTATCGGCAGGCACTGAAGCTTTCTTT. It codes for CASSLSAGTEAFF.

The rearrangement links TRBV12-3 or TRBV12-4 to TRBJ1-4; D ambiguous. The ends were cut back, 2 bases at V and 7 bases at J, with 5 bases in the middle. The CDR3 has 12 amino acids. CDR3 DNA sequence: TGTGCCAGCAGTTTACTAATTGAAAAACTGTTTTTT. Its translation: CASSLLIEKLFF.

This chain joins TRBV7-3 and TRBJ2-1; D is perhaps TRBD1 (6 bases). V was pared by 5 bases and J by 0 bases, with 14 bases between. Germline V gene data show CDR1 as SGHTA and CDR2 as FQGTGA. The CDR3 has 16 residues. CDR3 bases: TGTGCCAGCAGCAGAAGACAGGCCGGCTCCTACAATGAGCAGTTCTTC. Translation: CASSRRQAGSYNEQFF.

The J gene is TRBJ2-2, the V gene TRBV2, with D possibly matching TRBD2 (5 bases). From germline, CDR1 is SNHLY and CDR2 FYNNEI. The CDR3 sequence is 14 residues long. V gave up 7 bases and J gave up 2 bases, with 11 bases separating them. The CDR3 DNA sequence: TGTGCCAGCACCGGGGTTAGAAACACCGGGGAGCTGTTTTTT. Its translation is CASTGVRNTGELFF.

The chain links TRBV7-2 to TRBJ2-1, with TRBD2 matching over 8 bases. Trimming at V came to 1 base and at J to 6 bases, leaving 8 bases not matched to a gene. The CDR3 has 16 residues. Germline values: CDR1 SGHTA, CDR2 FQGNSA. For the CDR3, the DNA is TGTGCCAGCAGCTTAGTCGGCCTAGCGGGTGTCAATGAGCAGTTCTTC. Translating gives CASSLVGLAGVNEQFF.

The chain combines TRBV27 with TRBJ1-2; D is perhaps TRBD1 (5 bases). Trimming removed 3 bases from V and 2 bases from J, with 19 bases in between. The CDR3 has 17 amino acids. Looked up from germline, CDR1 is MNHEY and CDR2 is SMNVEV (reference sequence). As DNA, the CDR3 is TGTGCCAGCAGTTTCGATACCCGGGGGGGTGAGAACTATGGCTACACCTTC. This codes for CASSFDTRGGENYGYTF.

V and J are TRBV15 and TRBJ1-4, with 7 bases lining up with TRBD1. The germline V gene encodes CDR1 LNHNV and CDR2 YYDKDF (reference sequence). The CDR3 sequence is 18 residues long. V trimming: 1 base; J trimming: 4 bases; junction bases outside the gene matches: 12. The CDR3 region is CATSRGSNTGDGNEKLFF. CDR3 in DNA: TGTGCCACCAGCAGAGGATCAAATACAGGGGATGGTAATGAAAAACTGTTTTTT.

CDR3 protein: CASIGGRTEQYF. CDR3 DNA sequence: TGTGCCAGCATAGGCGGGAGGACCGAGCAGTACTTC. V usage is TRBV2 and J usage is TRBJ2-7; 8 bases map to TRBD2. CDR1 is SNHLY and CDR2 is FYNNEI in the germline V gene. V lost 7 bases and J lost 6; bases outside the gene matches: 5. This CDR3 has 12 amino acids.

The chain joins TRBV28 to TRBJ1-3, with D possibly being TRBD1 (6 bases). CDR1 MDHEN and CDR2 SYDVKM come from the germline V gene. The CDR3 is 14 residues long. The ends were cut back, 8 bases at V and 0 bases at J, with 11 bases in the middle. The CDR3 reads CASRQDYSGNTIYF. CDR3 in DNA: TGTGCCAGCCGACAGGATTACTCTGGAAACACCATATATTTT.

J is TRBJ2-2 and V is TRBV19; D might be TRBD1 or TRBD2, each matching 5 bases. Trimming took off 5 bases at V and 8 bases at J, with 18 bases between the two ends. Germline CDR1 is LNHDA and CDR2 is SQIVND (reference sequence). The CDR3 extends over 15 amino acids. In DNA, the CDR3 is TGTGCCAGTAGTTCCAGGCAGGGACCCCGGGGGGAGCTGTTTTTT. Residues: CASSSRQGPRGELFF. Complete variable domain (other parts from reference TRBV19 and TRBJ2-2): DGGITQSPKYLFRKEGQNVTLSCEQNLNHDAMYWYRQDPGQGLRLIYYSQIVNDFQKGDIAEGYSVSREKKESFPLTVTSAQKNPTAFYLCASSSRQGPRGELFFGEGSRLTVL.

This chain connects TRBV11-2 to TRBJ2-3; D remains unclear. Germline CDR1 SGHAT, CDR2 FQNNGV. This CDR3 is built from 13 residues. V lost 2 bases and J lost 5, with 8 bases in between. The CDR3 loop is CASSLWVGDTQYF. Written as DNA, the CDR3 is TGTGCCAGCAGCTTATGGGTAGGAGATACGCAGTATTTT.

The chain is built from TRBV2 and TRBJ2-2; perhaps TRBD1 as D (6 bases). The germline gives CDR1 SNHLY, CDR2 FYNNEI. The V and J ends lost 7 bases and 6 bases respectively, with 12 bases between them. The CDR3 has 13 residues. CDR3 loop: CASNAGASGELFF. Written as DNA, the CDR3 is TGTGCCAGCAATGCAGGGGCTTCCGGGGAGCTGTTTTTT.